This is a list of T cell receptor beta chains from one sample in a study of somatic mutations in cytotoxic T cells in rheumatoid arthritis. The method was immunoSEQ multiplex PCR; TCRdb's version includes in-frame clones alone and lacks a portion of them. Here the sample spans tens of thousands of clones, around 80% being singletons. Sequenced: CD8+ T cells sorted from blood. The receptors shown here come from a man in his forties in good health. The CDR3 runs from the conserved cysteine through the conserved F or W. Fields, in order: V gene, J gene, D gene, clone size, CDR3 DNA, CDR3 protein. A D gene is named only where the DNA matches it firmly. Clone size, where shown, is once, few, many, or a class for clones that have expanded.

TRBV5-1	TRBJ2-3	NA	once	TGCGCCAGCAGCGTGGACTATTCAGATACGCAGTATTTT	CASSVDYSDTQYF
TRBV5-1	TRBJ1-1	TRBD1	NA	TGCGCCAGCAGCTTCGACAGGGTCGACACTGAAGCTTTCTTT	CASSFDRVDTEAFF
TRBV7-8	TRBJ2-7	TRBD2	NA	TGTGCCAGCACCCTGGGGGGGGTCTCCTACGAGCAGTACTTC	CASTLGGVSYEQYF
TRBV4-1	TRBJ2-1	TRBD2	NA	TGCGCCAGCAGCTCTAGCGGGAGCTCCTACAATGAGCAGTTCTTC	CASSSSGSSYNEQFF
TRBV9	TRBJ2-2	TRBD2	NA	TGTGCCAGCAGCGTAGAGGGGACGGGAGGGGAAGCCGGGGAGCTGTTTTTT	CASSVEGTGGEAGELFF
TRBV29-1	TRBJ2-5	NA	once	TGCAGCGTTGAAGGTCGGCCCCTACAAGAGACCCAGTACTTC	CSVEGRPLQETQYF
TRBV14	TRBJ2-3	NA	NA	TGTGCCAGCAGCCAAGAATGGTCGTACTTGGGAACAGATACGCAGTATTTT	CASSQEWSYLGTDTQYF
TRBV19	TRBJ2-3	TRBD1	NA	TGTGCCAGTTCGACAGGGTCCAACACAGATACGCAGTATTTT	CASSTGSNTDTQYF
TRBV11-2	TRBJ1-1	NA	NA	TGTGCCAGCAGCATAACAGTCACTGAAGCTTTCTTT	CASSITVTEAFF
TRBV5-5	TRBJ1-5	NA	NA	TGTGCCAGCAGCTTGGGAGGGCTTGGGCAGCCCCAGCATTTT	CASSLGGLGQPQHF
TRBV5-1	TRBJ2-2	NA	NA	TGCGCCAGCAGCTTGGCACAGCCCACCGGGGAGCTGTTTTTT	CASSLAQPTGELFF
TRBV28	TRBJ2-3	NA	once	TGTGCCAGCAGTTTCCGTTTACGAGATACGCAGTATTTT	CASSFRLRDTQYF
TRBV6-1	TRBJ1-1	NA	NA	TGTGCTCTCCTACGGGGAAGGGGTACTGAAGCTTTCTTT	CALLRGRGTEAFF
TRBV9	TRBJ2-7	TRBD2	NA	TGTGCCAGCAGCGTAGCTAGCGGGAGGGCCTACGAGCAGTACTTC	CASSVASGRAYEQYF
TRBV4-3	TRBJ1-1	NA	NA	TGCGCCAGCAGCCAAGATAGGGGTGGTGACACTGAAGCTTTCTTT	CASSQDRGGDTEAFF
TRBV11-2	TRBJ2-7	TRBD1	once	TGTGCCAGCAGCTTCCGGACAGGGAAGAGGTACGAGCAGTACTTC	CASSFRTGKRYEQYF
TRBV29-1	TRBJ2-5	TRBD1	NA	TGCAGCGTTTCGCCCCAGGGGGCAGAGACCCAGTACTTC	CSVSPQGAETQYF
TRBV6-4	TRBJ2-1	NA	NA	TGTGCCAGCAGTGCCCGGGAGCAAAATGAGCAGTTCTTC	CASSAREQNEQFF
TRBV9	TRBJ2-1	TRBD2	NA	TGTGCCAGCAGCGTAAGGGCTAGCGGGAGGAATGAGCAGTTCTTC	CASSVRASGRNEQFF
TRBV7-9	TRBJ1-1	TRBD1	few	TGTGCCAGCAGCGAGGGGGCCCCCGAAGCTTTCTTT	CASSEGAPEAFF
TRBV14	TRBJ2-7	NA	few	TGTGCCAGCAGCCTGGGCGGATACCCCCATTTTTACGAGCAGTACTTC	CASSLGGYPHFYEQYF
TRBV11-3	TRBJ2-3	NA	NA	TGTGCCAGCAGCTTAGGGACCCTCGCAGATACGCAGTATTTT	CASSLGTLADTQYF
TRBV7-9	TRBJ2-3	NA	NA	TGTGCCAGCAGCCTTCTCCCGGGACCAAGCACAGATACGCAGTATTTT	CASSLLPGPSTDTQYF
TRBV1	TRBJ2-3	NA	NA	TGCACCAGCAGCTTTCCCCGGGCCTCAGATACGCAGTATTTT	CTSSFPRASDTQYF
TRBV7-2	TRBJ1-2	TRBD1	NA	TGTGCCAGCAGCCACACAGGGGGCGAACTGGATGGCTACACCTTC	CASSHTGGELDGYTF
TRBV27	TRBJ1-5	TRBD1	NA	TGTGCCAGCAGTCCCGACAGGGGAAGCAATCAGCCCCAGCATTTT	CASSPDRGSNQPQHF
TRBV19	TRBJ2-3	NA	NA	TGTGCCAGTAGTGAGCGAGTTTCTCTCGGGGATACGCAGTATTTT	CASSERVSLGDTQYF
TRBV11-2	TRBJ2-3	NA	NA	TGTGCCAGCAGCTTAGAGCAGGGATTCGGGAACACAGATACGCAGTATTTT	CASSLEQGFGNTDTQYF
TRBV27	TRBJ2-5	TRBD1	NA	TGTGCCAGCAGTCAACTACAGGGGGTGGAAGAGACCCAGTACTTC	CASSQLQGVEETQYF
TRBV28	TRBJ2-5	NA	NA	TGTGCCAGCAGTTTCGGCAGGAGGGAAGAGACCCAGTACTTC	CASSFGRREETQYF
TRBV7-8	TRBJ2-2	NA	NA	TGTGCCAGCAGCTTATCGCCAAGGAACACCGGGGAGCTGTTTTTT	CASSLSPRNTGELFF